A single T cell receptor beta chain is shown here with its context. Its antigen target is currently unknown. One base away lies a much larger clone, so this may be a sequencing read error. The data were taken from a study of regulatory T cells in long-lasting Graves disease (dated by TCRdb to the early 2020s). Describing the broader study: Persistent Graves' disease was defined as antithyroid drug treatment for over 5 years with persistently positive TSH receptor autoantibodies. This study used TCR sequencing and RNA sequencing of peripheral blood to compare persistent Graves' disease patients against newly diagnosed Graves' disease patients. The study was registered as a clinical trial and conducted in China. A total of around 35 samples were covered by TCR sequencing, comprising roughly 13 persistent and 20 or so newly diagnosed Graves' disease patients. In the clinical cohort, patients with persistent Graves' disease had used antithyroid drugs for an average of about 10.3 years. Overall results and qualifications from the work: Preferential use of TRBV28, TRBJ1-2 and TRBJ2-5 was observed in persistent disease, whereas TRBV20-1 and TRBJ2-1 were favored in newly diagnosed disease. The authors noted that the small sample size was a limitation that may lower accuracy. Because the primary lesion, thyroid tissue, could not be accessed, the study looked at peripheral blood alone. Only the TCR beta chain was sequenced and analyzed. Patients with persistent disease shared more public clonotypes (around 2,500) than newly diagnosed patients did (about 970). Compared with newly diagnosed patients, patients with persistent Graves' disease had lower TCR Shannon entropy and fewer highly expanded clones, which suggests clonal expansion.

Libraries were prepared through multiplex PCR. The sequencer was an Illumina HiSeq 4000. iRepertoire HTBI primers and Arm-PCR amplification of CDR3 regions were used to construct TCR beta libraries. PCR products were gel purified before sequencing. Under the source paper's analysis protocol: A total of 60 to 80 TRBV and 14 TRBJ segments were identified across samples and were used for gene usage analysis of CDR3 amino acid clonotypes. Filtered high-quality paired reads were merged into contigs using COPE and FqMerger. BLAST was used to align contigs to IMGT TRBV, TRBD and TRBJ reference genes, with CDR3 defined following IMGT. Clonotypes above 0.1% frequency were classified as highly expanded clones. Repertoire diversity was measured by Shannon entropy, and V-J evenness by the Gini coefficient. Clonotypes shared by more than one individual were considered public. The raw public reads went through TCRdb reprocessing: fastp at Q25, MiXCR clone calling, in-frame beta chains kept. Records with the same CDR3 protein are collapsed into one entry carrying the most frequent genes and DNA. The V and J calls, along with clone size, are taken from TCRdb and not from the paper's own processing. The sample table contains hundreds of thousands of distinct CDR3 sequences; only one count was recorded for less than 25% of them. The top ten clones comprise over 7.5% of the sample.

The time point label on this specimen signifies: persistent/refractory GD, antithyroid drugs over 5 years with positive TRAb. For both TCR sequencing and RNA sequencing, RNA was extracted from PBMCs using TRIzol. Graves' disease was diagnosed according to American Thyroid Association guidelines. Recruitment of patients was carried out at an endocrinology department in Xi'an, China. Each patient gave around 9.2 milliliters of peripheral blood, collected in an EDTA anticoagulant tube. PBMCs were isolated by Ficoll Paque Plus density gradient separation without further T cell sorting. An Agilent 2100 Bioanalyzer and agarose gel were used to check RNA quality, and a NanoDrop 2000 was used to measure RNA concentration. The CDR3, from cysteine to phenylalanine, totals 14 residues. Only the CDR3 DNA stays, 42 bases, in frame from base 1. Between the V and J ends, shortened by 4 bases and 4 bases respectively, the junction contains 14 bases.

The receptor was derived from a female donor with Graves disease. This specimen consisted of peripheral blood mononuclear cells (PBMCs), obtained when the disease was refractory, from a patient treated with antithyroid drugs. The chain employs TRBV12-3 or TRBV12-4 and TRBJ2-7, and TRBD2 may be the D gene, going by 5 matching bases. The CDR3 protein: CASSSSEGGYEQYF. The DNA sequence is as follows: TGTGCCAGCAGTTCCTCCGAGGGCGGGTACGAGCAGTACTTC.